These 20 T cell receptor beta chains originate from one sample sequenced in a study of cytomegalovirus exposure and HLA in healthy donors. The PCR used 60 Vbeta and 13 Jbeta primers. Some clones are missing from TCRdb's copy, which holds only in-frame ones; the method was immunoSEQ multiplex PCR. The sample gives 110,000 or so clones, 82% of which show up once; approximately 2.7% is in the top ten. The sequenced material came from PBMCs. The receptors originated from a woman between 18 and 30 years old in good health and CMV-seronegative.

The genes are TRBV5-6 and TRBJ2-5; TRBD2 matches 7 bases. Germline lookup yields CDR1 SGHDT and CDR2 YYEEEE. J lost 5 bases, V lost 7 bases, and 11 bases had no gene match. There are 14 residues in the CDR3. DNA for the CDR3: TGTGCCAGCGCCCGAGGGGAGGGCTGGGAGACCCAGTACTTC. Protein: CASARGEGWETQYF. The full variable domain, with the rest looked up from reference TRBV5-6 and TRBJ2-5, is DAGVTQSPTHLIKTRGQQVTLRCSPKSGHDTVSWYQQALGQGPQFIFQYYEEEERQRGNFPDRFSGHQFPNYSSELNVNALLLGDSALYLCASARGEGWETQYFGPGTRLLVL.

This clone was seen just once. This chain connects TRBV7-8 to TRBJ1-2; 9 nucleotides align to TRBD1. Trimming at V came to 4 bases and at J to 0 bases, leaving 6 bases not matched to a gene. The CDR3 extends over 16 amino acids. Per germline, CDR1 SGHVS and CDR2 FQNEAQ. CDR3 DNA sequence: TGTGCCAGCAGCTCATACAGGGGGCCATCTAACTATGGCTACACCTTC. Translation: CASSSYRGPSNYGYTF.

This chain joins TRBV27 and TRBJ2-3; a possible D gene is TRBD2 (6 bases). Germline CDR1 reads MNHEY; CDR2 reads SMNVEV (reference sequence). This CDR3 is 13 amino acids long. The V end was cut by 5 bases, the J end by 5 bases, with 11 bases between. In nucleotides, the CDR3 is TGTGCCAGCAGTCCCTGGGAGGAAGATACGCAGTATTTT. Translated, it gives CASSPWEEDTQYF.

The chain uses TRBV25-1 and TRBJ2-5; 11 bases are shared with TRBD1. J lost 5 bases, V lost 8 bases, and 7 bases had no gene match. This CDR3 comprises 14 residues. Germline lookup yields CDR1 MGHDK and CDR2 SYGVNS. CDR3 DNA sequence: TGTGCCAGCGGACTAGGGACAGGGGGGGAGACCCAGTACTTC. As protein: CASGLGTGGETQYF.

The rearrangement uses TRBV5-1 and TRBJ2-1, with a weak D call TRBD2 (5 bases). The CDR3 runs to 15 residues. Trimming cost V 2 bases and J 0 bases, with 9 bases left between them. Germline-derived CDR1 and CDR2 are SGHRS and YFSETQ. The DNA for the CDR3 is TGCGCCAGCAGCTTCCAGCGGAGCTCCTACAATGAGCAGTTCTTC. It translates to CASSFQRSSYNEQFF.

V is TRBV11-1 and J is TRBJ1-1, with unresolved D. The CDR3 spans 13 residues. The V and J ends lost 5 bases and 1 base respectively, with 8 bases between them. Germline V gene lookup returns CDR1 SGHAT and CDR2 FQDESV (reference sequence). Here the CDR3 DNA reads TGTGCCAGCAGCCAGACACCGAACACTGAAGCTTTCTTT. This gives the protein CASSQTPNTEAFF.

The chain couples TRBV10-3 to TRBJ2-5; D is unresolved. Trimming pared 6 bases from V and 5 bases from J, leaving 10 bases between. Per germline, CDR1 ENHRY and CDR2 SYGVKD. The CDR3 covers 12 residues. The DNA for the CDR3 is TGTGCCATCAGCCCGAGCGCGGAGACCCAGTACTTC. This gives the protein CAISPSAETQYF.

J is TRBJ1-6 and V is TRBV2; a weak D match, TRBD1 (6 bases). The germline V gene encodes CDR1 SNHLY and CDR2 FYNNEI. V lost 7 bases, J lost 12 bases, and 16 bases lay in between. CDR3 length equals 13 residues. The CDR3 DNA is TGTGCCAGCACCTCAACAGGGAGCCAACCCCTCCACTTT. Translating it yields CASTSTGSQPLHF.

The chain links TRBV5-1 to TRBJ2-5; maybe TRBD2 (6 bases). Looked up from germline, CDR1 is SGHRS and CDR2 is YFSETQ. There are 16 residues in the CDR3. The ends were cut back, 0 bases at V and 4 bases at J, with 16 bases in the middle. Here the CDR3 reads CASSLVGGLVSETQYF. Here the CDR3 DNA reads TGCGCCAGCAGCTTGGTCGGGGGTCTGGTTTCAGAGACCCAGTACTTC. Using reference TRBV5-1 and TRBJ2-5 for the parts outside the CDR3, the full variable domain is KAGVTQTPRYLIKTRGQQVTLSCSPISGHRSVSWYQQTPGQGLQFLFEYFSETQRNKGNFPGRFSGRQFSNSRSEMNVSTLELGDSALYLCASSLVGGLVSETQYFGPGTRLLVL.

J is TRBJ1-2 and V is TRBV5-1; 9 bases map to TRBD1. The CDR3 contains 15 residues. V was clipped by 0 bases and J by 3 bases; unmatched bases: 3. CDR1 and CDR2 (germline): SGHRS, YFSETQ. The CDR3, as DNA: TGCGCCAGCAGCTTGGGCTGGGACAGGGACTATGGCTACACCTTC. This translates into CASSLGWDRDYGYTF.

There are a few counts of this clone. The CDR3 DNA reads as TGTGCCAGCAGTGCGGACAGGGTCAATAGCAATCAGCCCCAGCATTTT. Protein sequence: CASSADRVNSNQPQHF. The chain is built from TRBV6-1 and TRBJ1-5; 8 nucleotides match TRBD1. J was trimmed by 0 bases and V by 4 bases; bases with no gene match: 5. CDR3 length: 16 amino acids. From germline, CDR1 is MNHNS and CDR2 SASEGT.

The chain employs TRBV28 and TRBJ1-5; a weak D match, TRBD1 (6 bases). CDR3 length: 15 residues. The germline V gene has CDR1 MDHEN and CDR2 SYDVKM. V was trimmed by 5 bases and J by 5 bases, leaving 16 bases between them. DNA for the CDR3: TGTGCCAGCAGTGCCTCGACAGGACTGCATCAGCCCCAGCATTTT. Protein sequence: CASSASTGLHQPQHF.

The J gene is TRBJ2-1, the V gene TRBV5-4, with 13 bases lining up with TRBD2. Germline V gives CDR1 SGHNT, CDR2 YYREEE (reference sequence). Trimming cost V 5 bases and J 6 bases; bases outside gene matches: 5. This CDR3 has 15 amino acids. CDR3 nucleotide sequence: TGTGCCAGCAGTCAACTAGCGGGAGGGCCCAATGAGCAGTTCTTC. It yields the protein CASSQLAGGPNEQFF.

The chain is built from TRBV30 and TRBJ1-6; 8 positions match TRBD1. Germline V gives CDR1 GTSNPN, CDR2 SVGIG (reference sequence). This CDR3 is 14 amino acids long. Unmatched junction bases numbered 6, after V lost 3 bases and J lost 8 bases. In DNA, the CDR3 is TGTGCCTGGAGCCCAGGACAGGGCTATTCACCCCTCCACTTT. Protein: CAWSPGQGYSPLHF.

This rearrangement joins TRBV7-8 to TRBJ1-2; D is possibly TRBD1 (5 bases). Germline V CDR1 and CDR2: SGHVS, FQNEAQ. The CDR3 totals 14 residues. The V gene lost 4 bases and the J gene lost 4 bases, with 13 bases spanning the gap. CDR3 DNA: TGTGCCAGCAGCTCCGCGGGGGATGGCTATGGCTACACCTTC. This translates into CASSSAGDGYGYTF.

Here the CDR3 reads CASSLGAGGPGITDTQYF. The CDR3 nucleotides read TGTGCCAGCAGCTTAGGAGCGGGAGGGCCGGGGATTACAGATACGCAGTATTTT. The chain couples TRBV7-2 to TRBJ2-3; 10 bases are shared with TRBD2. CDR3 length equals 18 residues. V lost 1 base to trimming and J lost 3 bases; unmatched junction nucleotides: 10. The germline V gene has CDR1 SGHTA and CDR2 FQGNSA.

In this sample, this clone turned up once. The CDR3 loop reads CASSARRGGNQPQHF. In DNA, the CDR3 is TGTGCCAGCAGTGCGAGGAGAGGAGGCAATCAGCCCCAGCATTTT. The chain combines TRBV2 with TRBJ1-5; no clear D gene. V lost 4 bases and J lost 2, with 12 bases in between. Germline lookup yields CDR1 SNHLY and CDR2 FYNNEI. This CDR3 region has 15 residues.

In its sample, this clone was seen once. The CDR3 DNA sequence: TGTGCCAGCAACCCCCGTTGGGGCGCGGGGGAGACCCAGTACTTC. It yields the protein CASNPRWGAGETQYF. V usage is TRBV28 and J usage is TRBJ2-5; maybe TRBD2 (6 bases). Trimming took 7 bases from V and 5 from J, leaving 20 bases between them. CDR3 size: 15 residues. Germline CDR1 reads MDHEN; CDR2 reads SYDVKM.

A single count supports this clone. The CDR3 region has the DNA TGTGCCTGGAGTGGGGCATGGGGGCTCAAGAACAATGAGCAGTTCTTC. Amino acid sequence: CAWSGAWGLKNNEQFF. This chain links TRBV30 with TRBJ2-1, with D possibly matching TRBD1 (6 bases). Between the trimmed V and J ends, which lost 1 base and 5 bases, there was a span of 18 bases. The germline gives CDR1 GTSNPN, CDR2 SVGIG (reference sequence). CDR3 length: 16 residues.

Note on this clone: The junction and the germline gene differ at one end; a read error may be behind it. The chain employs TRBV10-1 and TRBJ1-3; no definite D call. Germline V gives CDR1 WNHNN, CDR2 SYGVQD (reference sequence). This CDR3 contains 14 residues. CDR3 region: CASGEEPAGNTIYF. DNA of the CDR3: TGCGCCAGCGGTGAAGAACCAGCGGGAAACACCATATATTTT.